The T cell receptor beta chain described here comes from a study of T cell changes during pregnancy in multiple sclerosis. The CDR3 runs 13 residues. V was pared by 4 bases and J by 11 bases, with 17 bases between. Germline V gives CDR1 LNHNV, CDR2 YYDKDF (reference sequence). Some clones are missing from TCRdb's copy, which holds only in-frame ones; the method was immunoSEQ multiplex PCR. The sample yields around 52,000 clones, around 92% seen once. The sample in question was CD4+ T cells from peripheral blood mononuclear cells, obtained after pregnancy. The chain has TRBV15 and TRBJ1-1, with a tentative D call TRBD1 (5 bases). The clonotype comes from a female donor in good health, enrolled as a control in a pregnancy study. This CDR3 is CATSMLGGGSAFF. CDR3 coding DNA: TGTGCCACCAGCATGCTTGGGGGGGGGTCCGCTTTCTTT.